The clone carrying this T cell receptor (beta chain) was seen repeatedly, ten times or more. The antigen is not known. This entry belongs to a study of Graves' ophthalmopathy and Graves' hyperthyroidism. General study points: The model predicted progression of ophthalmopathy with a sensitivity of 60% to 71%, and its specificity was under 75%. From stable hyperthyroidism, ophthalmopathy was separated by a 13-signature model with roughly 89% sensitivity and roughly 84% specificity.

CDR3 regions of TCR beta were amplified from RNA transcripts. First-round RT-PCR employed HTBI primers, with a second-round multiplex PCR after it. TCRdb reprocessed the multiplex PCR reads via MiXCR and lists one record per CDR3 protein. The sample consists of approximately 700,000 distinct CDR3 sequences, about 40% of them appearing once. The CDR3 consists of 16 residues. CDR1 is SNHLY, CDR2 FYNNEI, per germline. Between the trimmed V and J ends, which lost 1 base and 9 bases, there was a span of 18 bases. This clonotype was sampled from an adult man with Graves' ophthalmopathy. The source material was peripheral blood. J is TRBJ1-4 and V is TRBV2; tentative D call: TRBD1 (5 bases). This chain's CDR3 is CASSEVLRGPNKKLFF. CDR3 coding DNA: TGTGCCAGCAGTGAAGTACTTAGGGGACCCAACAAAAAACTGTTTTTT. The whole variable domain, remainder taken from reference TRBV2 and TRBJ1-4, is EPEVTQTPSHQVTQMGQEVILRCVPISNHLYFYWYRQILGQKVEFLVSFYNNEISEKSEIFDDQFSVERPDGSNFTLKIRSTKLEDSAMYFCASSEVLRGPNKKLFFGSGTQLSVL.